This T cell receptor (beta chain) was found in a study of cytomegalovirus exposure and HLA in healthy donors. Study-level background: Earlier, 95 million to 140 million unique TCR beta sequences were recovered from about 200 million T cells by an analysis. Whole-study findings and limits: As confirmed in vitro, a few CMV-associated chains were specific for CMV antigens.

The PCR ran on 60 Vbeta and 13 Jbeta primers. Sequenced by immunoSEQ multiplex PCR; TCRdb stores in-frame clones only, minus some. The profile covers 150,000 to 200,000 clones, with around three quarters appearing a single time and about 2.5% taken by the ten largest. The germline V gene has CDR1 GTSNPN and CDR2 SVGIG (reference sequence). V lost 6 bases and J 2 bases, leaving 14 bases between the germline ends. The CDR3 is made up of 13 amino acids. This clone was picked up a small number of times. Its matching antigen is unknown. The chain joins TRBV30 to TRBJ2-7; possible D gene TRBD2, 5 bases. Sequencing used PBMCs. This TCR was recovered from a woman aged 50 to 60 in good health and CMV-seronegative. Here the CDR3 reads CACLGLVPYEQYF. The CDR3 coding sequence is TGTGCCTGCCTAGGACTCGTGCCCTACGAGCAGTACTTC.